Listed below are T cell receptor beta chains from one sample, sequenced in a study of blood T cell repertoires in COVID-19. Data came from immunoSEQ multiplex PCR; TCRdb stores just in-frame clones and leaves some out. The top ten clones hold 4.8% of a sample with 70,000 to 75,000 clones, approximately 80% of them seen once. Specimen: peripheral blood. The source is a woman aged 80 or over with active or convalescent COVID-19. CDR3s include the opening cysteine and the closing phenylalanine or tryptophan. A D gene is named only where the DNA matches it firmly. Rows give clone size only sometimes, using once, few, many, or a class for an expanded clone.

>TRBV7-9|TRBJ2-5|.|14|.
CASSFSSTSETQYF
TGTGCCAGCAGCTTTAGTTCGACTTCAGAGACCCAGTACTTC
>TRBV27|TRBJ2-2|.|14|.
CASSQGLNTGELFF
TGTGCCAGCAGCCAGGGACTGAACACCGGGGAGCTGTTTTTT
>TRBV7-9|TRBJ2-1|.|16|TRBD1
CASSRLGQGASNEQFF
TGTGCCAGCAGCAGGCTCGGACAGGGGGCCTCCAATGAGCAGTTCTTC
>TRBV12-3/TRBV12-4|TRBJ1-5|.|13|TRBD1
CASSGTGVQPQHF
TGTGCCAGCAGCGGGACAGGGGTTCAGCCCCAGCATTTT
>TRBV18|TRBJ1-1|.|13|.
CASSPSRGGEAFF
TGTGCCAGCTCACCCTCGCGGGGGGGTGAAGCTTTCTTT
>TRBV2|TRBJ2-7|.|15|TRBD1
CASSEGRQGTYEQYF
TGTGCCAGCAGTGAAGGGCGACAGGGGACCTACGAGCAGTACTTC
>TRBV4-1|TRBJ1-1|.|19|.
CASSQTIRSRQQGWGEAFF
TGCGCCAGCAGCCAAACCATCCGGTCGCGACAACAGGGCTGGGGTGAAGCTTTCTTT
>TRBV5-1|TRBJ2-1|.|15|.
CASSSAGSSYNEQFF
TGCGCCAGCAGCTCGGCGGGTAGCTCCTACAATGAGCAGTTCTTC
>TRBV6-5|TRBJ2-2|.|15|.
CASSYRVQGNGELFF
TGTGCCAGCAGTTACAGGGTCCAGGGTAACGGGGAGCTGTTTTTT
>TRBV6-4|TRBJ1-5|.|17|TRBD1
CASSDPLQGANNQPQHF
TGTGCCAGCAGTGACCCTTTACAGGGGGCTAACAATCAGCCCCAGCATTTT
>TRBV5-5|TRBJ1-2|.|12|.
CASSEQGYGYTF
TGTGCCAGCAGCGAACAGGGTTATGGCTACACCTTC
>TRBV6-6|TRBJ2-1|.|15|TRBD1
CASSGGQGVGNEQFF
TGTGCCAGCAGTGGGGGACAGGGTGTTGGGAATGAGCAGTTCTTC
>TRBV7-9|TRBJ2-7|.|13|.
CASSLGTGKEQYF
TGTGCCAGCAGCTTAGGAACGGGGAAGGAGCAGTACTTC
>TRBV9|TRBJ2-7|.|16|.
CASSDPTGRQHYEQYF
TGTGCCAGCAGCGATCCAACAGGGAGACAGCACTACGAGCAGTACTTC
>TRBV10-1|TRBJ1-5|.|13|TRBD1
CASSTGGVQPQHF
TGCGCCAGCAGTACAGGGGGCGTTCAGCCCCAGCATTTT
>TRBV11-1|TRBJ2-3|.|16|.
CASSPSKGGHTDTQYF
TGTGCCAGCAGCCCCTCAAAGGGGGGGCACACAGATACGCAGTATTTT
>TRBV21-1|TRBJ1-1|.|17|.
CASSKRWDRGLNTEAFF
TGTGCCAGCAGCAAAAGGTGGGACAGGGGGTTGAACACTGAAGCTTTCTTT
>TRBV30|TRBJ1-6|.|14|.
CAWSEEGRYSPLHF
TGTGCCTGGAGTGAGGAGGGAAGATATTCACCCCTCCACTTT
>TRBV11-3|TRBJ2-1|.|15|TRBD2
CASSLVAGGPDEQFF
TGTGCCAGCAGCTTAGTAGCGGGGGGGCCCGATGAGCAGTTCTTC
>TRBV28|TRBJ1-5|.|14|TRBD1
CASSEDRGEQPQHF
TGTGCCAGCAGCGAAGACAGGGGAGAGCAGCCCCAGCATTTT
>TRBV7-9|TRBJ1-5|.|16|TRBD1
CASSGPGTGFNQPQHF
TGTGCCAGCAGCGGGCCCGGGACAGGGTTCAATCAGCCCCAGCATTTT
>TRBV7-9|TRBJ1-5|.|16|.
CASSLGYGDSNQPQHF
TGTGCCAGCAGCTTGGGTTACGGAGATAGCAATCAGCCCCAGCATTTT
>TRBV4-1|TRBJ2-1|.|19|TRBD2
CASSQSPPLLAGVDNEQFF
TGCGCCAGCAGCCAATCCCCCCCCCTACTAGCGGGAGTAGACAATGAGCAGTTCTTC
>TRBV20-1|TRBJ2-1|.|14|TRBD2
CSASLTGGPSRQFF
TGCAGTGCTAGTCTCACGGGGGGGCCTTCTAGGCAGTTCTTC
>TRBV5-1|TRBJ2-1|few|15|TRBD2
CASSLGTSGYNEQFF
TGCGCCAGCAGCTTGGGGACTAGCGGATACAATGAGCAGTTCTTC
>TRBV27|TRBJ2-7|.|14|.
CASSQLGLGYEQYF
TGTGCCAGCAGTCAACTAGGGCTAGGATACGAGCAGTACTTC
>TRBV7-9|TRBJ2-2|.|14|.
CASSNLTATGELFF
TGTGCCAGCAGCAACCTGACTGCAACCGGGGAGCTGTTTTTT
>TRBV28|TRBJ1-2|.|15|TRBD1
CASSLGTGVAYGYTF
TGTGCCAGCAGTTTAGGAACAGGGGTCGCCTATGGCTACACCTTC
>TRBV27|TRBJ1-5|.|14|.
CASSSSGINQPQHF
TGTGCCAGCAGTTCGTCAGGAATCAATCAGCCCCAGCATTTT
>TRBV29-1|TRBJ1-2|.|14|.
CSVEIRPAAEGYTF
TGCAGCGTTGAAATTCGTCCGGCTGCGGAGGGCTACACCTTC
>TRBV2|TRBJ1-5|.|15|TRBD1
CASKKGQGSNQPQHF
TGTGCCAGCAAAAAGGGACAGGGGAGCAATCAGCCCCAGCATTTT
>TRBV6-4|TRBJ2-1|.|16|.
CASSEFAGVSYNEQFF
TGTGCCAGCAGTGAATTTGCAGGGGTGTCCTACAATGAGCAGTTCTTC
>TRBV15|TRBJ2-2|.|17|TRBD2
CATSPGLAGGHTGELFF
TGTGCCACCAGCCCCGGACTAGCGGGGGGGCACACCGGGGAGCTGTTTTTT
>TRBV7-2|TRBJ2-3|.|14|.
CASSPGTPKDTQYF
TGTGCCAGCAGCCCAGGGACACCCAAGGATACGCAGTATTTT
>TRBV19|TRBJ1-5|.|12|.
CASSIGGQPQHF
TGTGCCAGTAGTATAGGAGGTCAGCCCCAGCATTTT
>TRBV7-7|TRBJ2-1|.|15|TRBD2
CASSLYSGDYNEQFF
TGTGCCAGCAGCTTGTATAGCGGGGACTACAATGAGCAGTTCTTC
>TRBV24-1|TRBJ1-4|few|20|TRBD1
CATYVLRQGALAATNEKLFF
TGTGCCACCTACGTCCTCCGACAGGGGGCGTTAGCTGCAACTAATGAAAAACTGTTTTTT
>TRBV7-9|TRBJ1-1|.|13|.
CASSLEPNTEAFF
TGTGCCAGCAGCTTGGAGCCGAACACTGAAGCTTTCTTT
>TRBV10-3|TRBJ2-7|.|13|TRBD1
CAISEYDRAEQYF
TGTGCCATCAGTGAGTACGACAGGGCCGAGCAGTACTTC
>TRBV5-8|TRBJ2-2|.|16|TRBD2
CASSLVPGGGTGELFF
TGTGCCAGCAGCTTGGTTCCGGGAGGGGGAACCGGGGAGCTGTTTTTT
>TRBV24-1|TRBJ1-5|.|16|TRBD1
CATSDKAGGSHQPQHF
TGTGCCACCAGTGATAAGGCAGGGGGCTCCCATCAGCCCCAGCATTTT
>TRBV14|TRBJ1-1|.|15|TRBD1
CASSPLTGGHTEAFF
TGTGCCAGCAGCCCCCTGACAGGGGGGCACACTGAAGCTTTCTTT
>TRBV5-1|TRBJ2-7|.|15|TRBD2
CASSSNVGRAYEQYF
TGCGCCAGCAGCTCCAATGTCGGGAGGGCCTACGAGCAGTACTTC
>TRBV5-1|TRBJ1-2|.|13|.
CASSTYRAQGYTF
TGCGCCAGCAGCACGTACAGGGCGCAAGGCTACACCTTC
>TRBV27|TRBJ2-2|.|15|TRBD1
CASSLTGVGTGELFF
TGTGCCAGCAGTTTGACAGGGGTGGGGACCGGGGAGCTGTTTTTT
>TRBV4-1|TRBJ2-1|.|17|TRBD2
CASSNPVSGSLRDEQFF
TGCGCCAGCAGCAACCCGGTTAGCGGGAGCCTGAGGGATGAGCAGTTCTTC
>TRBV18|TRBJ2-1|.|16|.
CASSLPNPSSYNEQFF
TGTGCCAGCTCACTACCCAACCCCAGCTCCTACAATGAGCAGTTCTTC
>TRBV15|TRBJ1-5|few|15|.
CATSRDRGSNQPQHF
TGTGCCACCAGCAGAGATCGGGGGAGCAATCAGCCCCAGCATTTT
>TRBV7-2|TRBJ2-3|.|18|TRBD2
CASSLGGLAGGGTDTQYF
TGTGCCAGCAGCTTAGGAGGGCTAGCGGGAGGTGGGACAGATACGCAGTATTTT
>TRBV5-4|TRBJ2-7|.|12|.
CATSSTPYEQYF
TGTGCCACCAGCTCCACTCCCTACGAGCAGTACTTC